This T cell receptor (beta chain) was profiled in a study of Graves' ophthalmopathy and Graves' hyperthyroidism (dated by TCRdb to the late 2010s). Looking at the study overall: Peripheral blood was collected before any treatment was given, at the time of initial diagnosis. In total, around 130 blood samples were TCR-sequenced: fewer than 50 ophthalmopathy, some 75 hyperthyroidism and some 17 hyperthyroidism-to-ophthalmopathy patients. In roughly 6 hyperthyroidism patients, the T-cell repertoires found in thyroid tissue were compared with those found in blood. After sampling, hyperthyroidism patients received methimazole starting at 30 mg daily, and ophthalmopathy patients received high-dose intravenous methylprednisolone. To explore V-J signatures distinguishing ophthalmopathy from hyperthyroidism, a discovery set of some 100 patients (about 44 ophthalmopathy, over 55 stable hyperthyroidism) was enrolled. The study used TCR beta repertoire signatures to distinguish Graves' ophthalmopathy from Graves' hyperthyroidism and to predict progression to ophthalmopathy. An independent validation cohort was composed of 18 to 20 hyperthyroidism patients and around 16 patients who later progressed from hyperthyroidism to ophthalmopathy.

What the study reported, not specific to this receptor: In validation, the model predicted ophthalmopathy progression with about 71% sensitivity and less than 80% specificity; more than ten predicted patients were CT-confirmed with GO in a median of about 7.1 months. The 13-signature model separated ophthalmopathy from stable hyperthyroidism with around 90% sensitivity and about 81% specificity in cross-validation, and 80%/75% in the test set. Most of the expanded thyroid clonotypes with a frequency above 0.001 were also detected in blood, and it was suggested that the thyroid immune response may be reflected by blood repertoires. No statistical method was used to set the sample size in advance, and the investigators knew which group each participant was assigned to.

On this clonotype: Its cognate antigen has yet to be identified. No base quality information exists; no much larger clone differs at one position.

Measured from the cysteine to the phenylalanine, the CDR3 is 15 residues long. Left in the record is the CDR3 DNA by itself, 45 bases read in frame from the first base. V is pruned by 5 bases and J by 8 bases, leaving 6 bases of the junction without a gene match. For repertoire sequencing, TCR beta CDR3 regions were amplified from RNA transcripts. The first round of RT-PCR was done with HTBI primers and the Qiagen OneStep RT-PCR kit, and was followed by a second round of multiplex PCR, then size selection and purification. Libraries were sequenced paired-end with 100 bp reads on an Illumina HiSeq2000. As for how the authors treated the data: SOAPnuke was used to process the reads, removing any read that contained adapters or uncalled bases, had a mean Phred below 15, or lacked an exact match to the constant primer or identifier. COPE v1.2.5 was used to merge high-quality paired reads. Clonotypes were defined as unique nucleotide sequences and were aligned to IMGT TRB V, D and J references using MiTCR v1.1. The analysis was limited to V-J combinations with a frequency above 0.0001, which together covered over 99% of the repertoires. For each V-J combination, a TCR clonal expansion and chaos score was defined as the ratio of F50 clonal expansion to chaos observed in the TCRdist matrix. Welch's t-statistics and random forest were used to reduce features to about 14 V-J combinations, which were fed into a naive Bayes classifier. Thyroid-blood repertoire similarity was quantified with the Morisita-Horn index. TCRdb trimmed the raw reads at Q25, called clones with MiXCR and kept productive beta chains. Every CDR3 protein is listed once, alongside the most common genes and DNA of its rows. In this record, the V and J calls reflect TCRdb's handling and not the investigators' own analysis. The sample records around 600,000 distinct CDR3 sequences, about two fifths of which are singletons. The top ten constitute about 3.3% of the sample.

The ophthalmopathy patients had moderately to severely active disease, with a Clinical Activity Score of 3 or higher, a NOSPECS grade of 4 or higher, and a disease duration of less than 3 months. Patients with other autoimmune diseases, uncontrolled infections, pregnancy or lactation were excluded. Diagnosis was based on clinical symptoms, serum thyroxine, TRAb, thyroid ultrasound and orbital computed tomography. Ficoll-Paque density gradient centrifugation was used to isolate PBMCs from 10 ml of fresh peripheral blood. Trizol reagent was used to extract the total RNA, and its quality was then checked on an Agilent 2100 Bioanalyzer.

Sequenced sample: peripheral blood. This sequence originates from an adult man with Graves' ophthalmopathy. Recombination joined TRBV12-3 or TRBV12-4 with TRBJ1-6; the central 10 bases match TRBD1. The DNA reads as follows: TGTGCCAGCAGTGTAGGACAGGGGGGGGATTCACCCCTCCACTTT. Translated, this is CASSVGQGGDSPLHF.